The 2 T cell receptor beta chains given below trace back to one sample, sequenced in a study of CD8 T cells in ankylosing spondylitis. MiXCR, run by TCRdb on the 5' RACE reads, gives a single entry per CDR3 protein. The sample consists of roughly 220,000 distinct CDR3 sequences, approximately 10% of them appearing once. What was sequenced was blood, either unsorted or a sorted T cell fraction (not recorded which). The source is a male donor with ankylosing spondylitis or in good health (not recorded which).

A note on this clonotype: A much more abundant neighbour one base away suggests this may be a read error. This CDR3 is CASSLGDTANEKPFF. The CDR3 nucleotides are TGCGCCAGCAGCTTGGGGGACACCGCTAATGAAAAACCGTTTTTT. This chain links TRBV5-1 with TRBJ1-4, with D possibly TRBD1 on 6 matching bases. Germline CDR1 SGHRS, CDR2 YFSETQ. The CDR3 contains 15 residues.

Many counts were recorded for this clonotype. The chain combines TRBV25-1 with TRBJ2-3; 11 positions match TRBD2. The CDR3 consists of 17 residues. The V gene's germline CDR1 is MGHDK and CDR2 SYGVNS. V shed 5 bases, J shed 2 bases, and the junction held 9 bases outside the gene matches. The CDR3 sequence: CASSRPLLAGATDTQYF. The CDR3 coding sequence is TGTGCCAGCAGTCGACCCCTACTAGCGGGGGCCACAGATACGCAGTATTTT.